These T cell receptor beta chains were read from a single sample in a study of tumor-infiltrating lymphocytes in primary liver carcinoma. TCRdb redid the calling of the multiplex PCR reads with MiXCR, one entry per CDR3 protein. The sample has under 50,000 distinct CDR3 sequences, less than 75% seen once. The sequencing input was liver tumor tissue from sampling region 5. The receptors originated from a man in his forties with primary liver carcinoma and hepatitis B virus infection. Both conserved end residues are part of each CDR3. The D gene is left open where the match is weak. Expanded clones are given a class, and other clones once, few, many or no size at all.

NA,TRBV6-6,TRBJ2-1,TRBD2,CAGRGPGLTWYDQFF,TGTGCCGGCAGAGGGCCGGGACTAACGTGGTATGACCAGTTCTTC
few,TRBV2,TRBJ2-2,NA,CASSRGTGELFF,TGTGCCAGCAGTCGGGGGACCGGGGAGCTGTTTTTT
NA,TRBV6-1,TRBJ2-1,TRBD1,CASSYGTGGPNEQFF,TGTGCCAGCAGTTATGGGACAGGGGGTCCCAATGAGCAGTTCTTC
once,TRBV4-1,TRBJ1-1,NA,CASSQDRNTEAFF,TGCGCCAGCAGCCAAGATCGGAACACTGAGGCTTTCTTT
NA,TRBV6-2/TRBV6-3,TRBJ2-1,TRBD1,CASSLTTGQGFNEQFF,TGTGCCAGCAGTTTGACCACGGGACAGGGATTCAATGAGCAGTTCTTC
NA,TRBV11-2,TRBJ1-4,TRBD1,CASLSQGVEKLFF,TGTGCCAGCCTGTCACAGGGGGTAGAAAAACTGTTTTTT
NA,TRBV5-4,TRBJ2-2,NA,CTSSLGRRGTGELFF,TGTACCAGCAGCTTGGGCAGACGGGGCACCGGGGAGCTGTTTTTT
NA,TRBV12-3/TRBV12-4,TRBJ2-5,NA,CAISSSEAQETQYF,TGTGCCATCAGTAGTAGCGAGGCCCAAGAGACCCAGTACTTC
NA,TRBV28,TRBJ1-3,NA,CANSFGRAMRDTIYF,TGTGCCAACAGTTTTGGGAGGGCGATGAGAGACACCATATATTTT
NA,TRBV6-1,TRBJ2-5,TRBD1,CASSEVETGGGTQYF,TGTGCCAGCAGTGAAGTAGAGACAGGGGGAGGGACCCAGTACTTC
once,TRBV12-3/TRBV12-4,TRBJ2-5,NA,CASHGEAEETQYF,TGTGCCAGCCACGGGGAGGCTGAGGAGACCCAGTACTTC
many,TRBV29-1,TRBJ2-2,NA,CSVGLPTGELFF,TGCAGCGTCGGACTCCCCACCGGGGAGCTGTTTTTT
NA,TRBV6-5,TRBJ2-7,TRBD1,CASSRDRGYDQYF,TGTGCCAGCAGCAGGGACAGGGGCTACGACCAATACTTC
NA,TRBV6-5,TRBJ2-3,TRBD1,CTSSTGQGAGDTQYF,TGTACCAGCAGCACCGGACAGGGGGCGGGAGATACACAGTATTTT
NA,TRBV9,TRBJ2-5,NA,CASSLRTEGETQYF,TGTGCCAGCAGCCTCCGGACAGAAGGGGAGACCCAGTACTTC
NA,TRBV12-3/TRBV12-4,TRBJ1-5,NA,CTSSSHGASNQPQHF,TGTACCAGCAGTTCACATGGGGCTAGCAATCAGCCCCAGCATTTT
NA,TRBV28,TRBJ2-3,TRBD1,CASSRTGGLENQPQYF,TGTGCCAGCAGTCGGACAGGGGGCTTGGAGAATCAGCCCCAGTATTTT
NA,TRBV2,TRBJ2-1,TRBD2,CASSEYRGSSFKEQFF,TGTGCCAGCAGTGAGTATCGCGGGAGCTCCTTCAAAGAGCAGTTCTTC
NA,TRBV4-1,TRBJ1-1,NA,CASSQGLKMNAEAFF,TGCGCCAGCAGCCAAGGCCTTAAAATGAACGCTGAAGCTTTCTTT
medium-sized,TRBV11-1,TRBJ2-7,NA,CASSLQWGSEQYF,TGTGCCAGCAGCCTTCAATGGGGGTCCGAGCAGTACTTC
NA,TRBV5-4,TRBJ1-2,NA,CACSLADDYGYTF,TGTGCCTGCAGCTTGGCCGACGACTATGGCTACACCTTC
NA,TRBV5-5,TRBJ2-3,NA,CASSLGWTDAQYF,TGTGCCAGCAGCTTGGGCTGGACAGATGCGCAGTATTTT
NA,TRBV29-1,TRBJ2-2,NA,CSAKGEQVNTRELFF,TGCAGCGCCAAAGGGGAACAGGTGAACACCAGGGAGCTGTTTTTT
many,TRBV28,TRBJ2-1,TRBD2,CASSSRLAGGNEQFF,TGTGCCAGCAGTTCCCGCCTAGCGGGAGGCAATGAGCAGTTCTTC
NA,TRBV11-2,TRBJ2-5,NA,CASSLISGGSWQETQYF,TGTGCCAGCAGCTTAATCAGTGGGGGCAGTTGGCAAGAGACCCAGTACTTT
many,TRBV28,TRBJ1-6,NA,CASSLEARIWPLHF,TGTGCCAGCAGTTTGGAGGCCAGGATTTGGCCCCTCCACTTT
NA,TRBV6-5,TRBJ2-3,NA,CASSYRDKSTDTQYF,TGTGCTAGCAGTTACCGGGACAAGTCCACAGATACACAGTATTTT
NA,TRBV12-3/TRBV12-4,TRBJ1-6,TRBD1,CARSGMGQGIPLHF,TGTGCCAGAAGTGGGATGGGACAGGGGATACCCCTCCACTTT
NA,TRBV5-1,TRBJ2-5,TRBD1,CASSWGQTKETRYF,TGCGCCAGCAGCTGGGGACAGACTAAAGAGACCCGGTACTTC
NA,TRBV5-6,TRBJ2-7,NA,CASSIERASSYEQYF,TGTGCCAGCAGCATTGAGAGGGCCAGCTCCTACGAGCAGTACTTC
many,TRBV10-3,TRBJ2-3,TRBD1,CAISESKGAVRDTQYF,TGTGCCATCAGTGAGTCGAAGGGGGCCGTCAGAGATACGCAGTATTTT
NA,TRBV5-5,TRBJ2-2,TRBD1,CGSSPLGGDTGELFF,TGTGGCAGCAGCCCCCTAGGGGGCGACACCGGGGAGCTGTTTTTT
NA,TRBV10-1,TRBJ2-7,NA,CASSEGGPPSYKQYF,TGCGCCAGCAGTGAAGGGGGACCCCCTTCCTACAAGCAGTACTTC
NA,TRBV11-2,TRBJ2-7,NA,CVSSVTDDGYEQYF,TGTGTCAGCAGCGTGACGGATGACGGCTACGAGCAGTACTTC
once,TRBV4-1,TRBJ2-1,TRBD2,CASSQLGLAGKLAGYNEQFF,TGCGCCAGTAGCCAGCTGGGACTAGCGGGAAAGTTAGCGGGATACAATGAGCAGTTCTTC
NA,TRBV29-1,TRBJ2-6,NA,CSVVTGSGANVLTF,TGCAGCGTTGTTACAGGGAGTGGGGCCAACGTCCTGACTTTC
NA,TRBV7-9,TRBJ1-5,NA,CASSPSNQSQHF,TGTGCCAGCAGCCCCTCCAATCAGTCCCAGCATTTT
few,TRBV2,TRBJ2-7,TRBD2,CASSDGRAVEQYF,TGTGCCAGCAGTGACGGGAGGGCTGTCGAGCAGTACTTC
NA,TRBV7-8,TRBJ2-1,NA,CTSSTASVDKQLF,TGTACCAGCAGCACCGCTAGCGTCGATAAGCAGCTCTTC
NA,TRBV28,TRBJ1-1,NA,CTSSPGQNTEAFF,TGTACCAGCAGTCCCGGACAGAACACTGAAGCTTTCTTT
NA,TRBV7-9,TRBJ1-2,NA,CASSLDRQGGYTF,TGTGCCAGCAGCTTAGACCGGCAGGGTGGCTACACCTTC
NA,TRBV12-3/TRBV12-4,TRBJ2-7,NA,CASSRMAGEQYF,TGTGCCAGCAGTCGGATGGCTGGGGAACAGTACTTC
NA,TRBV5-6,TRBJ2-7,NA,CASSLESASPYEQYF,TGTGCCAGCAGCCTTGAGAGCGCCAGCCCCTACGAGCAGTATTTC
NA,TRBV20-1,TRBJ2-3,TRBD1,CSASGQGATDTQYF,TGCAGTGCCTCCGGACAGGGGGCAACAGATACGCAGTATTTT
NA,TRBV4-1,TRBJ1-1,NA,CASSQRWGSKNTEAFF,TGCGCGAGCAGCCAAAGGTGGGGCAGTAAGAACACTGAAGCTTTCTTT
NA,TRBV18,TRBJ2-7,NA,CASSSAGSYEQYF,TGTGCCAGCTCATCGGCAGGGAGCTACGAGCAATACTTC
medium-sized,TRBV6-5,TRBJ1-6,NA,CASSPTHGTFYNSPLHF,TGTGCCAGCAGTCCCACACATGGGACATTTTATAATTCACCCCTCCACTTT
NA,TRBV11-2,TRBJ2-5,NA,CASSSTGILLSKYF,TGTGCTAGCAGCTCGACGGGGATATTATTGTCTAAGTACTTC
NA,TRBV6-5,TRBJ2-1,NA,CAGSRELLPNEQFF,TGTGCCGGCAGCCGGGAACTCTTGCCCAATGAGCAGTTCTTC
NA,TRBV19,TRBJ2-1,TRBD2,CVSSAGTSSYNEQFF,TGTGTCAGTAGTGCGGGGACTAGCTCCTACAATGAGCAGTTCTTC
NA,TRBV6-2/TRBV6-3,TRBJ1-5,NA,CASRQGRNQPHHF,TGTGCCAGCAGACAGGGACGGAATCAGCCCCATCATTTT
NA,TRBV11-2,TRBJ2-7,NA,CASNLRWQYF,TGTGCCAGCAACTTAAGATGGCAGTACTTC
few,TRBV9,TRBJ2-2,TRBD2,CASSVDSPSGTGELFF,TGTGCCAGCAGCGTAGATAGTCCTAGCGGCACCGGGGAGCTGTTTTTT
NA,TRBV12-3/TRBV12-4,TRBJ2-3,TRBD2,CASKLAGWRTDMQYF,TGTGCCAGCAAGCTAGCGGGATGGCGGACAGATATGCAGTATTTT
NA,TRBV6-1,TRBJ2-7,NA,CARSVMAHRGDEQYF,TGTGCTCGCAGTGTAATGGCACACCGGGGTGACGAGCAGTACTTC
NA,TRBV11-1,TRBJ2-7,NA,CANNLRWPYEQYF,TGTGCTAACAACTTAAGATGGCCCTACGAGCAGTACTTC
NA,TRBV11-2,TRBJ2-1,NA,CANSLNDANEQFF,TGTGCTAACAGCTTAAATGATGCCAATGAGCAGTTCTTC